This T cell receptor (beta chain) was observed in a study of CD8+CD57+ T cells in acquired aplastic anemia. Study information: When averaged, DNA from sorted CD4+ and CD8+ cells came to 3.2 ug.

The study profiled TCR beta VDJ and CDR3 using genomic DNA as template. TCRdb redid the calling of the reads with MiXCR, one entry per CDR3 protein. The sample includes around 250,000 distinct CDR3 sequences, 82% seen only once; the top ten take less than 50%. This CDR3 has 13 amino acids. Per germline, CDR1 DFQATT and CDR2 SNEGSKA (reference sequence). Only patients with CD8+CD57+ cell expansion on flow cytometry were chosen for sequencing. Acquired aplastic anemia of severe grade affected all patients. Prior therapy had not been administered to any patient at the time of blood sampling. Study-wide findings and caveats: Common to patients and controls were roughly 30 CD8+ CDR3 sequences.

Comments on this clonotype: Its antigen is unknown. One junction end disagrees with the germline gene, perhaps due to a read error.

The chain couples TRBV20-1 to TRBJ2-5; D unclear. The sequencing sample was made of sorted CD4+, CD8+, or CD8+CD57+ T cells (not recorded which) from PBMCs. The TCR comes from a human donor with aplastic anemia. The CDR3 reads CSASRQLQGTQYF. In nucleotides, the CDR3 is TGCAGTGCTAGCCGACAACTGCAAGGGACCCAGTACTTC.